These 11 T cell receptor beta chains were all obtained from the same sample, sequenced in a study of cytomegalovirus exposure and HLA in healthy donors. Amplification used 60 Vbeta primers and 13 Jbeta primers. Sequencing was performed with immunoSEQ multiplex PCR; in TCRdb, only in-frame clones are kept and a portion is missing. The repertoire consists of about 140,000 clones, with about 73% occurring once and the leading ten covering 2.1%. The sample taken for sequencing was PBMCs. The receptor set was obtained from a woman aged 60-75 years in good health and CMV-seropositive.

This clone was seen a few times. This rearrangement joins TRBV6-5 to TRBJ2-3, with a weak D call TRBD1 (5 bases). This CDR3 has 15 residues. Germline V gene sequence: CDR1 MNHEY, CDR2 SVGAGI. With 6 bases removed from V and 4 bases from J, the gap between germline ends came to 17 bases. CDR3 protein: CASRVTGHGADTQYF. The CDR3 DNA is TGTGCCAGCAGGGTTACAGGTCATGGGGCAGATACGCAGTATTTT.

The rearrangement uses TRBV28 and TRBJ2-5; tentative D call: TRBD2 (5 bases). This CDR3 spans 15 amino acids. Trimming left V 7 bases short and J 5 bases short, with 20 bases between. Germline V gene lookup returns CDR1 MDHEN and CDR2 SYDVKM. The CDR3 here is CASNEGVVGKETQYF. CDR3 bases: TGTGCCAGCAACGAGGGAGTGGTGGGGAAGGAGACCCAGTACTTC.

This sequence joins TRBV5-1 and TRBJ1-4; 7 bases are shared with TRBD1. The CDR3 is made up of 14 amino acids. With 0 bases clipped from V and 8 bases from J, the junction kept 4 bases outside the gene matches. Germline V gives CDR1 SGHRS, CDR2 YFSETQ. CDR3: CASSLDAGGEKLFF. The DNA for the CDR3 is TGCGCCAGCAGCTTGGATGCAGGGGGGGAAAAACTGTTTTTT.

This clone came up a few times. The rearrangement links TRBV4-2 to TRBJ2-7; D is possibly TRBD2 (5 bases). With 6 bases removed from V and 6 bases from J, the gap between germline ends came to 12 bases. The CDR3 runs 12 residues. CDR1 is LGHNA, CDR2 YNFKEQ, per germline. In DNA form, the CDR3 reads TGTGCCAGCAGAGCTAGCTTCGGCGAGCAGTACTTC. This gives the protein CASRASFGEQYF.

V and J are TRBV7-8 and TRBJ1-5, with TRBD1 matching over 10 bases. The trim removed 5 bases at V and 5 bases at J, leaving 6 bases unmatched. The germline V gene encodes CDR1 SGHVS and CDR2 FQNEAQ. This CDR3 comprises 15 residues. CDR3 nucleotides: TGTGCCAGCAGCAGGGACAGGGGCGGGTATCAGCCCCAGCATTTT. It encodes CASSRDRGGYQPQHF.

This clone showed up just a few times. The chain is built from TRBV5-1 and TRBJ1-4; no reliable D call. Trimming removed 0 bases from V and 3 bases from J, with 6 bases in between. Germline lookup yields CDR1 SGHRS and CDR2 YFSETQ. The CDR3 loop spans 14 amino acids. The chain's CDR3 is CASSLGGPNEKLFF. In DNA, the CDR3 is TGCGCCAGCAGCTTGGGAGGGCCTAATGAAAAACTGTTTTTT.

This clone has a single count. This chain links TRBV14 with TRBJ2-2, with a possible D match to TRBD2 (7 bases). Germline V gives CDR1 SGHDN, CDR2 FVKESK. V lost 2 bases and J lost 2, with 15 bases in between. The CDR3 contains 17 residues. CDR3 bases: TGTGCCAGCAGCCAAACAGGGACTATCTTAAACACCGGGGAGCTGTTTTTT. Amino acid sequence: CASSQTGTILNTGELFF.

The chain is built from TRBV30 and TRBJ1-2; perhaps TRBD1 as D (6 bases). CDR1 and CDR2 from the germline V gene are GTSNPN and SVGIG (reference sequence). Trimming left V 2 bases short and J 0 bases short, with 25 bases between. This CDR3 contains 19 residues. CDR3 sequence reads: CAWSIYPNRALKTNYGYTF. CDR3 nucleotides: TGTGCCTGGAGTATTTATCCTAACAGGGCTTTAAAAACTAACTATGGCTACACCTTC.

This rearrangement joins TRBV19 to TRBJ2-1; 12 bases match TRBD2. The CDR3 consists of 17 residues. V dropped 5 bases and J dropped 0; count of bases not matched to a gene: 5. Germline V gene sequence: CDR1 LNHDA, CDR2 SQIVND (reference sequence). The CDR3 here is CASSEGLAGPSYNEQFF. CDR3 sequence (DNA): TGTGCCAGTAGTGAAGGACTAGCGGGGCCCTCCTACAATGAGCAGTTCTTC.

CDR3 DNA: TGCGCCAGCAGCCAAGATCCGGTATACACTGAAGCTTTCTTT. Translating it yields CASSQDPVYTEAFF. This rearrangement joins TRBV4-1 to TRBJ1-1; D is unresolved. This CDR3 comprises 14 residues. Trimming stripped 0 bases from V and 3 bases from J, with 8 bases between. Per germline, CDR1 MGHRA and CDR2 YSYEKL.

The chain uses TRBV28 and TRBJ2-2; 7 bases align to TRBD1. V was pared by 7 bases and J by 0 bases, with 2 bases of the junction left unmatched. The CDR3 runs to 14 residues. Germline lookup yields CDR1 MDHEN and CDR2 SYDVKM. The CDR3 DNA is TGTGCCAGCATTGACAGGGCGAACACCGGGGAGCTGTTTTTT. Protein: CASIDRANTGELFF.